The present entry profiles one T cell receptor beta chain with its context. At the DNA level, this CDR3 is encoded by other sequences in the same sample as well. The repertoire was sequenced with immunoSEQ multiplex PCR; TCRdb's copy has only in-frame clones and lacks some. Among approximately 130,000 clones, approximately 87% were seen once, and the ten largest hold 2.9%. The data were taken from a study of control samples from healthy donors and cancer patients. Trimming took 8 bases from V and 3 from J, leaving 15 bases between them. CDR1 and CDR2 from the germline V gene are SGHKS and YYEKEE (reference sequence). The CDR3 loop spans 14 amino acids.

Source material: blood. The rearrangement uses TRBV5-5 and TRBJ1-5, with D perhaps TRBD1 (5 bases). This TCR derives from a man aged 55 to 70 in good health. DNA for the CDR3: TGTGCCAGTAACCTGGCGGGGGACAATCAGCCCCAGCATTTT. It is translated as CASNLAGDNQPQHF. Full variable domain (remainder filled in from reference TRBV5-5 and TRBJ1-5): DAGVTQSPTHLIKTRGQQVTLRCSPISGHKSVSWYQQVLGQGPQFIFQYYEKEERGRGNFPDRFSARQFPNYSSELNVNALLLGDSALYLCASNLAGDNQPQHFGDGTRLSIL.